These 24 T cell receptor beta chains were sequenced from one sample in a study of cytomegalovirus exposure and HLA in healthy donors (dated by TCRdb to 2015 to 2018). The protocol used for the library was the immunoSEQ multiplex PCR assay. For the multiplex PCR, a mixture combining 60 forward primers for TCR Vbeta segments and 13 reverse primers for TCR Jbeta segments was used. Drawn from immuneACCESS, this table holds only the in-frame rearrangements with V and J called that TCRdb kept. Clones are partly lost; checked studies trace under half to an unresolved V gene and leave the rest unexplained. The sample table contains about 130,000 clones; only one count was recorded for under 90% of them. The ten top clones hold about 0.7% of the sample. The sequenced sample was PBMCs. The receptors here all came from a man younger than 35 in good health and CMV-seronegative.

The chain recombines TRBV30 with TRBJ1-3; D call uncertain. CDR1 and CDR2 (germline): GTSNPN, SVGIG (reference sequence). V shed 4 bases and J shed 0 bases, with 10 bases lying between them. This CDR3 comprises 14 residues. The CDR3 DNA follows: TGTGCCTGGATCCGTAGGAGCTCTGGAAACACCATATATTTT. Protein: CAWIRRSSGNTIYF. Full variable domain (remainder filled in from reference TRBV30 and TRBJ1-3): SQTIHQWPATLVQPVGSPLSLECTVEGTSNPNLYWYRQAAGRGLQLLFYSVGIGQISSEVPQNLSASRPQDRQFILSSKKLLLSDSGFYLCAWIRRSSGNTIYFGEGSWLTVV.

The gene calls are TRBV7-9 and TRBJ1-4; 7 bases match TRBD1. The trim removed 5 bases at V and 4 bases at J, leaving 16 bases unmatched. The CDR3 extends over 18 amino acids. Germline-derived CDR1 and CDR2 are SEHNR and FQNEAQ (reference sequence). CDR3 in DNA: TGTGCCAGCAGCGTCCTGGACAGGAGGGAGCCCAATAATGAAAAACTGTTTTTT. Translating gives CASSVLDRREPNNEKLFF. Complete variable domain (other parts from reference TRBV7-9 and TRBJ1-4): DTGVSQNPRHKITKRGQNVTFRCDPISEHNRLYWYRQTLGQGPEFLTYFQNEAQLEKSRLLSDRFSAERPKGSFSTLEIQRTEQGDSAMYLCASSVLDRREPNNEKLFFGSGTQLSVL.

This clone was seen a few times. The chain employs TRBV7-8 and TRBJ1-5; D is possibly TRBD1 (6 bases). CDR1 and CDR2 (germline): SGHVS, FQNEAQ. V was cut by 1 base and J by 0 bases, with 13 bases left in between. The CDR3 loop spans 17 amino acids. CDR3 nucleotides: TGTGCCAGCAGCTTAGGCGGGGGCGTAGGTAGCAATCAGCCCCAGCATTTT. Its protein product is CASSLGGGVGSNQPQHF.

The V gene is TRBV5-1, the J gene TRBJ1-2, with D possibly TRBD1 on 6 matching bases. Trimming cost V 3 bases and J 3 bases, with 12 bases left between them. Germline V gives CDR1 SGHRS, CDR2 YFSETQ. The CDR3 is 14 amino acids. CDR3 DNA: TGCGCCAGCAGCTCACAGGGAACCGACTATGGCTACACCTTC. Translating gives CASSSQGTDYGYTF.

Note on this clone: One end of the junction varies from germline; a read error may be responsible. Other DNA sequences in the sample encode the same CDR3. The CDR3 loop reads CASSYETGGVWNNSPLHF. CDR3 coding DNA: TGTGCCAGCAGTTACGAGACAGGGGGCGTGTGGAATAATTCCCCCCTCCACTTT. The chain employs TRBV6-7 and TRBJ1-6; 10 bases align to TRBD1. TRBV6-7 is filed as an ORF, its function uncertain. There are 18 residues in the CDR3.

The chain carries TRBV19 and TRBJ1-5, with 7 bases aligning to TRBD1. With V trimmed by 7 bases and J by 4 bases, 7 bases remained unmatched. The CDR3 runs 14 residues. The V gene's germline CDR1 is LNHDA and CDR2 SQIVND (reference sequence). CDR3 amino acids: CASNRDSFNQPQHF. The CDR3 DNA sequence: TGTGCCAGTAACCGGGACAGTTTTAATCAGCCCCAGCATTTT. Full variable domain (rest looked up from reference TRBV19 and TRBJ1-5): DGGITQSPKYLFRKEGQNVTLSCEQNLNHDAMYWYRQDPGQGLRLIYYSQIVNDFQKGDIAEGYSVSREKKESFPLTVTSAQKNPTAFYLCASNRDSFNQPQHFGDGTRLSIL.

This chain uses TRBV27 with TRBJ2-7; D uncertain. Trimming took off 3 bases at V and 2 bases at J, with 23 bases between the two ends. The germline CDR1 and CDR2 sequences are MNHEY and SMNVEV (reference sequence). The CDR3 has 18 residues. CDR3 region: CASSFHPMENRITYEQYF. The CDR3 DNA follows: TGTGCCAGCAGTTTCCACCCAATGGAGAATCGAATCACCTACGAGCAGTACTTC.

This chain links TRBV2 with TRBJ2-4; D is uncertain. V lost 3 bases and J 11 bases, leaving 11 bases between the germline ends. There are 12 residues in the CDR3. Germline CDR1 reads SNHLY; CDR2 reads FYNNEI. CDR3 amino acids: CASSDYGLVQYF. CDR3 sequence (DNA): TGTGCCAGCAGTGACTACGGGTTGGTTCAGTACTTC.

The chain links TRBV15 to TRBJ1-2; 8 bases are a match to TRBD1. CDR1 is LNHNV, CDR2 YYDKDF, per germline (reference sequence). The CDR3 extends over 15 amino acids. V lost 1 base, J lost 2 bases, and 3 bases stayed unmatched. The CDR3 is CATSRAGTGNYGYTF. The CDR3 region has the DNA TGTGCCACCAGCAGAGCGGGGACAGGCAACTATGGCTACACCTTC.

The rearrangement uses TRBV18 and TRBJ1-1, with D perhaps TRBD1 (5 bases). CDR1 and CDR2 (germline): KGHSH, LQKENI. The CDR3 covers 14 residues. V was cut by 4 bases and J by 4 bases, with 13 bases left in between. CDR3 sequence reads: CASSQTQQVTEAFF. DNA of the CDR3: TGTGCCAGCTCACAGACCCAACAGGTCACTGAAGCTTTCTTT.

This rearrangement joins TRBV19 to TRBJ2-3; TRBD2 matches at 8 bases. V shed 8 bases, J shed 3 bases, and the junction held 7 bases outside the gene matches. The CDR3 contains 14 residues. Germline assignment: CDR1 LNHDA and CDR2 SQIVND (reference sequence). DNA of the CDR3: TGTGCCAGTCTTGACGGCGGGGGGACAGATACGCAGTATTTT. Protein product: CASLDGGGTDTQYF.

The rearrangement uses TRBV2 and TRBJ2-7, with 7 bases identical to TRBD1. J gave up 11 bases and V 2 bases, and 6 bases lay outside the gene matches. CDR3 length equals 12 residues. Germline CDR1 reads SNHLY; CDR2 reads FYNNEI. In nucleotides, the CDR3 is TGTGCCAGCAGTGAATGGGACAGACTGGAGTACTTC. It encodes CASSEWDRLEYF.

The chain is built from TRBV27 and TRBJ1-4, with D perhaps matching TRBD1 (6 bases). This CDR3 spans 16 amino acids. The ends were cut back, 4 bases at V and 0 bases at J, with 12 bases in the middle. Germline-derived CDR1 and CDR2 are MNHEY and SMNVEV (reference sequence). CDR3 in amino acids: CASSWGGGATNEKLFF. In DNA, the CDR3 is TGTGCCAGCAGTTGGGGAGGGGGGGCAACTAATGAAAAACTGTTTTTT.

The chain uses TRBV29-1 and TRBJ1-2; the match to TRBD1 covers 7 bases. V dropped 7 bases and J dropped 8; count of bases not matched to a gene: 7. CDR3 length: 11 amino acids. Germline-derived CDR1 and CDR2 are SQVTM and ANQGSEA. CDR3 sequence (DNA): TGCAGCGCTCGACAGGGTGAGGGCTACACCTTC. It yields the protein CSARQGEGYTF. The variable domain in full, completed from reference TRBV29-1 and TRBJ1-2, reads SAVISQKPSRDICQRGTSLTIQCQVDSQVTMMFWYRQQPGQSLTLIATANQGSEATYESGFVIDKFPISRPNLTFSTLTVSNMSPEDSSIYLCSARQGEGYTFGSGTRLTVV.

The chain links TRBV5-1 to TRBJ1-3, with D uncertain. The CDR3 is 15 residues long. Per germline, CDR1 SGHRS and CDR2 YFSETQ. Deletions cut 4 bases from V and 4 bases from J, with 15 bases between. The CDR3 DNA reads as TGCGCCAGCAGCCCCCTTCTAGGTGCGGGAAACACCATATATTTT. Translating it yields CASSPLLGAGNTIYF. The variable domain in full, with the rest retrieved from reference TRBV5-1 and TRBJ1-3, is KAGVTQTPRYLIKTRGQQVTLSCSPISGHRSVSWYQQTPGQGLQFLFEYFSETQRNKGNFPGRFSGRQFSNSRSEMNVSTLELGDSALYLCASSPLLGAGNTIYFGEGSWLTVV.

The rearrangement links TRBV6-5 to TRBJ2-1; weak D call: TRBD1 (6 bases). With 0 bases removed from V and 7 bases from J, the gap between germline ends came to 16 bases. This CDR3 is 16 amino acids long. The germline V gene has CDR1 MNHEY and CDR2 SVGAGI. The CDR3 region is CASSYSRQGIRNEQFF. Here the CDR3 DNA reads TGTGCCAGCAGTTACTCTCGGCAGGGGATCCGGAATGAGCAGTTCTTC.

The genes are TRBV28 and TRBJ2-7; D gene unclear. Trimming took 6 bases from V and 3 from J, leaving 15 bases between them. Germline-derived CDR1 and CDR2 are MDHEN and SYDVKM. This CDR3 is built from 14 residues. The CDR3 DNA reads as TGTGCCAGCAGCATCCAGGATCTCCGCTACGAGCAGTACTTC. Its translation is CASSIQDLRYEQYF.

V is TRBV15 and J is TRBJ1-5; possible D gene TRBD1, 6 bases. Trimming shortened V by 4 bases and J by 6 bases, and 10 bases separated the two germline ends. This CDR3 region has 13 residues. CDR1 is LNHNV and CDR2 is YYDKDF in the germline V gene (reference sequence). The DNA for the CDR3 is TGTGCCACCAGCACAGGGGTCGGTCAGCCCCAGCATTTT. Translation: CATSTGVGQPQHF.

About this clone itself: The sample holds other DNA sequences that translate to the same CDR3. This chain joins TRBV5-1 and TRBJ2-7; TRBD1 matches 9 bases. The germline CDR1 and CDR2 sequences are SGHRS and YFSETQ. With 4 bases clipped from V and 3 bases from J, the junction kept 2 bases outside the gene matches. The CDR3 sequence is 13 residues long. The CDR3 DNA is TGCGCCAGCAGCCTGGACAGGGGCTACGAGCAGTACTTC. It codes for CASSLDRGYEQYF. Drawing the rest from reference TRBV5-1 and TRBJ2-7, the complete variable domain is KAGVTQTPRYLIKTRGQQVTLSCSPISGHRSVSWYQQTPGQGLQFLFEYFSETQRNKGNFPGRFSGRQFSNSRSEMNVSTLELGDSALYLCASSLDRGYEQYFGPGTRLTVT.

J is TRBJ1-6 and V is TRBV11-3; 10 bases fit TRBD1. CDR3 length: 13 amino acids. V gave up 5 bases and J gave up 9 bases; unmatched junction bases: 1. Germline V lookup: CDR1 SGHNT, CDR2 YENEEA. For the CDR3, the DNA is TGTGCCAGCAGCCGGGACAGGGGTTCACCCCTCCACTTT. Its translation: CASSRDRGSPLHF.

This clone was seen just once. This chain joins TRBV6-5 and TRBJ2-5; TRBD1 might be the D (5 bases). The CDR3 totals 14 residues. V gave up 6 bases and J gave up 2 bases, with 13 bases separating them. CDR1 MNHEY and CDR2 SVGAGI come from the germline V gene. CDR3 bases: TGTGCCAGCAGCTCCGACAGACTTCAAGAGACCCAGTACTTC. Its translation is CASSSDRLQETQYF.

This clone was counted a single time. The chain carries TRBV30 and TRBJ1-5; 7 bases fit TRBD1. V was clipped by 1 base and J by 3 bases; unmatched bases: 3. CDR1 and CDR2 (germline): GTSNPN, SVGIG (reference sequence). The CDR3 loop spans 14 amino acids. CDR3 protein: CAWSEGQYNQPQHF. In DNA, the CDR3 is TGTGCCTGGAGTGAGGGACAGTACAATCAGCCCCAGCATTTT.

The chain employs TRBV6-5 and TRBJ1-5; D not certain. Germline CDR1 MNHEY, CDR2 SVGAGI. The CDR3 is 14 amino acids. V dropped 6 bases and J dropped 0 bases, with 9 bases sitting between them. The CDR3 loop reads CASRRRSSNQPQHF. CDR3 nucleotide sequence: TGTGCCAGCAGGAGAAGGAGTAGCAATCAGCCCCAGCATTTT.

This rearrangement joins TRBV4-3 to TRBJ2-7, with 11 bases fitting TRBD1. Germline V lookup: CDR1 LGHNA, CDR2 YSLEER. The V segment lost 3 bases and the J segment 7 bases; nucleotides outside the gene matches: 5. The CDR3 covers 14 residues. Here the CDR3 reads CASSHGQGAREQYF. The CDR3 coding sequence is TGCGCCAGCAGCCACGGACAGGGGGCTCGGGAGCAGTACTTC.